One sample yielded the 2 T cell receptor beta chains listed below, sequenced in a study of blood T cell repertoires in COVID-19. Repertoires were generated with immunoSEQ multiplex PCR, while TCRdb's copy carries only in-frame clones and drops some. The repertoire holds some 400,000 clones, with 85% to 90% as singletons. Material for sequencing was peripheral blood. The receptors were sampled from a human donor in a cohort sampled during active COVID-19.

The chain links TRBV19 to TRBJ2-1; 14 bases map to TRBD2. V shed 2 bases and J 9 bases; nucleotides not matched to a gene: 9. Per the germline V gene, CDR1 is LNHDA and CDR2 is SQIVND (reference sequence). The CDR3 is 17 residues long. The CDR3 is CASSIRFTGTSGGEQFF. CDR3 DNA sequence: TGTGCCAGTAGTATACGTTTTACCGGGACTAGCGGGGGTGAGCAGTTCTTC.

V usage is TRBV7-2 and J usage is TRBJ2-5, with TRBD2 as a possible D gene (5 bases). CDR1 is SGHTA and CDR2 is FQGNSA in the germline V gene. This CDR3 spans 16 amino acids. Trimming pared 6 bases from V and 4 bases from J, leaving 21 bases between. Here the CDR3 reads CASRSIAWGFGETQYF. The CDR3 DNA reads TGTGCCAGCAGGTCAATAGCGTGGGGTTTTGGAGAGACCCAGTACTTC.